Given below is one T cell receptor beta chain in context. These data belong to a study of blood T cell repertoires in COVID-19. Between the trimmed V and J ends, which lost 6 bases and 0 bases, there was a span of 3 bases. The CDR3 is made up of 11 amino acids. CDR1 is MNHNY and CDR2 is SVGAGI in the germline V gene (reference sequence). Produced via immunoSEQ multiplex PCR; TCRdb's table is partial and in-frame only. The data contain about 320,000 clones, about 82% of them singletons. This chain uses TRBV6-6 with TRBJ2-7; D unclear. Sequencing was carried out using peripheral blood. The TCR sequence derives from a woman in her forties or fifties with acute or convalescent COVID-19. DNA of the CDR3: TGTGCCAGCAGACTCTCCTACGAGCAGTACTTC. This codes for CASRLSYEQYF.